Listed below are T cell receptor beta chains from one sample, sequenced in a study of T cell responses to AZD1222 COVID-19 vaccine. The assay was immunoSEQ multiplex PCR, and TCRdb's table has in-frame clones only and misses some. The sample includes 120,000 or so clones, less than 90% of them seen just once. The sequenced sample was peripheral blood, obtained on day 0 of AZD1222 vaccination. Receptors were obtained from an adult in good health. CDR3s include the opening cysteine and the closing phenylalanine or tryptophan. A D gene is named only where the DNA matches it firmly. Clone size is shown for a subset of rows, as once, few, many or a class of expanded clone.

d_gene	abundance	j_gene	v_gene	CDR3nt	CDR3aa
NA	NA	TRBJ1-5	TRBV11-2	TGTGCCAGCAGCCGCTCGGGCAGGTGGAATCAGCCCCAGCATTTT	CASSRSGRWNQPQHF
TRBD2	NA	TRBJ2-1	TRBV5-1	TGCGCCAGCAGCTTGCCGGGACTAGCGGGAGTCGATGAGCAGTTCTTC	CASSLPGLAGVDEQFF
NA	NA	TRBJ1-1	TRBV5-1	TGCGCCAGCAGCGGACGGGACACTGAAGCTTTCTTT	CASSGRDTEAFF
NA	NA	TRBJ1-1	TRBV19	TGTGCCAGTAGTATTTTATCGGCGGCTGAAGCTTTCTTT	CASSILSAAEAFF
TRBD2	NA	TRBJ2-1	TRBV18	TGTGCCAGCTCACCACCGCTGGGACTAGCGGGAGTTGAGCAGTTCTTC	CASSPPLGLAGVEQFF
NA	NA	TRBJ2-3	TRBV5-5	TGTGCCAGCAGCTTCGGGGGTATGGGAGATACGCAGTATTTT	CASSFGGMGDTQYF
NA	NA	TRBJ2-5	TRBV6-5	TGTGCCAGCAGTCTGAAGGACAACCAAGAGACCCAGTACTTC	CASSLKDNQETQYF
NA	NA	TRBJ2-5	TRBV4-2	TGTGCCAGCAGCGGGCGGAGCGCGGATAACCAGTTCCGGGAGACCCAGTACTTC	CASSGRSADNQFRETQYF
TRBD1	few	TRBJ1-2	TRBV19	TGTGCCAGTAACCCGGGACAGGGGGCCTATGGCTACACCTTC	CASNPGQGAYGYTF
TRBD1	NA	TRBJ2-1	TRBV2	TGTGCCAGCACCGAAGGGACAGACAATGAGCAGTTCTTC	CASTEGTDNEQFF
NA	once	TRBJ2-1	TRBV2	TGTGCCAGCAGTGGGGTAGCACAGCAGTTCTTC	CASSGVAQQFF
NA	once	TRBJ1-1	TRBV18	TGTGCCAGCTCAAAAGGTGTGGCGAACACTGAAGCTTTCTTT	CASSKGVANTEAFF
NA	NA	TRBJ1-1	TRBV12-3/TRBV12-4	TGTGCCAGCAGTGTCGGGGGGAACACTGAAGCTTTCTTT	CASSVGGNTEAFF
NA	few	TRBJ2-7	TRBV11-1	TGTGCCAGCAGCCCTAGACAGGTTAGCTCCTACGAGCAGTACTTC	CASSPRQVSSYEQYF
NA	NA	TRBJ2-2	TRBV5-8	TGTGCCAGCAGCTTCGAGGGGCAGATGAACACCGGGGAGCTGTTTTTT	CASSFEGQMNTGELFF
TRBD1	NA	TRBJ1-1	TRBV19	TGTGCCAGCCTTCCCACTACAGGGGGGAACACTGAAGCTTTCTTT	CASLPTTGGNTEAFF